The subject of this entry is one T cell receptor (beta chain). Its antigen is not yet known. No base quality values were provided; no much bigger clone lies one nucleotide off. CEF-cultured naive and memory CD4+ T cell DNA received survey-level immunoSEQ TCR-beta sequencing. The original methods were these. Preprocessing removed nonproductive sequences and CDR3s not starting with C, not ending with F or W, or shorter than 7 amino acids. The MANAFEST web app was used to call antigen-specific clonotypes on the basis of expansion compared with the reference and with other culture wells. To be counted as positive, a clone had to show significant expansion compared with the reference culture, at an FDR below 0.05, in 2 of 3 replicate wells. To be called positive, a clone also had to show significant expansion compared with every other tandem well and an odds ratio greater than 5. Cultured and uncultured naive and memory CD4+ repertoires were searched for previously identified spike- and CEF-reactive CDR3s. CDR3 homology was quantified as pairwise Levenshtein distance, calculated with the stringdist R package after three terminal residues were trimmed from each end. Sourced from immuneACCESS, this table was stored by TCRdb with only in-frame sequences that have V and J called. A share of the clones is absent; for the studies checked, an unresolved V gene accounts for under half, and the remainder has no known explanation. From that table come the V and J calls and clone size; the DNA was used to work out D and trimming. The sample table shows over 35,000 clones, and roughly 73% are seen once. In total, the top ten clones hold about 20% of the sample.

From the cysteine up to the phenylalanine, the CDR3 has a length of 13 residues. CDR3 DNA only is kept here, 39 bases in frame from base 1. At the junction V is shortened by 2 bases and J by 8 bases, with 12 bases in between. CDR1 and CDR2 are read off the germline V gene as MDHEN and SYDVKM. This record belongs to a study of CD4 T cells in relation to SARS-CoV-2 and coronaviruses (dated by TCRdb to about 2021). At the level of the whole study: In the ViraFEST assay, PBMCs were cultured with antigen for about eleven days, after which TCR beta CDR3s were sequenced to identify antigen-specific clonal expansions. Across all 12 patients in the convalescent cohort, the median age was roughly 38 years, with a range of about 20 to 80 years. The Adaptive Biotechnologies TCR-sequencing kit was used for samples from a few pre-COVID donors and for the naive versus memory experiments, whereas the other data were Illumina-based. The roughly twelve convalescent patients included 8 males and 4 females; two subjects were Hispanic. Expansion assays from other donors in the study were sequenced with a different, Illumina-based TCR-beta assay. Shared crossreactive spike epitopes were mapped to their HLA restriction using patient-derived lymphoblastoid cell lines. At the level of individual TCR clonotypes, the study measured memory CD4+ T cell crossreactivity between SARS-CoV-2 spike protein and common cold coronavirus spike proteins. Results and caveats for the whole study, not just this receptor: Because no donor provided both pre-pandemic and post-infection samples, tracing the source of pre-existing responses was limited. Sequencing naive versus memory cells indicated that the assay picks up memory recall responses, not primary responses primed during culture. Small numbers of patients and of tested TCRs were a limitation of the study. Roughly 65% of donors had memory CD4+ clonotypes that crossrecognized SARS-CoV-2 and at least one common cold coronavirus spike. Because the crossreactivity analysis focused on spike protein, crossreactivity against other viral proteins was not assessed. Compared with monoreactive clones, crossreactive clones had significantly weaker SARS-CoV-2-driven expansion, a result consistent with antigenic imprinting.

Naive and memory CD4+ T cells were separated from cryopreserved PBMCs by first enriching for CD4 and then performing EasySep naive CD4+ T cell enrichment. Sorted naive or memory CD4+ T cells (10^5) were grown at a 1:1 ratio with T cell-depleted PBMCs and CEF peptides for 9 to 11 days. Triplicate replicate wells were generally used for each peptide culture condition. PBMCs were isolated from leukapheresis product or whole blood by Ficoll-Paque PLUS gradient centrifugation. PBMCs were either cryopreserved at -140 degrees C or used fresh in the expansion assay. The QIAamp Micro DNA Kit was used to extract genomic DNA from the CD4+ T cells.

The receptor's source is an adult with COVID-19. The chain uses TRBV28 and TRBJ1-2; no D gene call is confident. The sequenced sample was memory CD4+ T cells from PBMCs, cultured in vitro. The cell subset or site label, as the study defines it: memory (non-naive) CD4+ T cells. This receptor carries the CDR3 CASSLRDSYGYTF. The DNA reads TGTGCCAGCAGTTTAAGGGATTCTTACGGCTACACCTTC.